This T cell receptor (beta chain) was found in a study of cytomegalovirus exposure and HLA in healthy donors. General study points: Cytomegalovirus-associated status was assigned to about 180 TCR beta chains. The tendency of first-cohort TCR clusters to co-occur in the 130 or so validation repertoires was identified by a subsequent analysis. Reports described diagnosis of cytomegalovirus status by the classifier as highly specific and sensitive. The dataset shows that most TCR sequences were rare, while some public TCRs occurred in many donors.

As to this clone: Antigen: not known.

This table comes from immunoSEQ multiplex PCR, and its TCRdb copy is limited to in-frame clones, with some not included. The repertoire holds 120,000 or so clones, with roughly 82% as singletons. The specimen was PBMCs. This clonotype was sampled from a man aged 18-30 years in good health and CMV-seronegative.

CDR3 coding DNA: TGTGCCAGCAGCTTAGGAGGACTAGCGGGGGTGGATTACGAGCAGTACTTC. Translation: CASSLGGLAGVDYEQYF. The chain carries TRBV11-3 and TRBJ2-7; 13 bases match TRBD2. V trimming: 1 base; J trimming: 4 bases; junction bases outside the gene matches: 7. Germline CDR1 SGHNT, CDR2 YENEEA. This CDR3 has 17 amino acids. Supplemented by reference TRBV11-3 and TRBJ2-7, the full variable domain reads EAGVVQSPRYKIIEKKQPVAFWCNPISGHNTLYWYLQNLGQGPELLIRYENEEAVDDSQLPKDRFSAERLKGVDSTLKIQPAELGDSAVYLCASSLGGLAGVDYEQYFGPGTRLTVT.